In this sample, the clone carrying this T cell receptor beta chain turned up a few times. This record belongs to a study of CD8 T cells in ankylosing spondylitis. This CDR3 region has 12 residues. Germline loops: CDR1 SGHRS, CDR2 YFSETQ. The V and J ends lost 6 bases and 7 bases respectively, with 11 bases between them. TCRdb re-derived calls from the 5' RACE reads in MiXCR, one entry per CDR3 protein. Of approximately 240,000 distinct CDR3 sequences in the sample, more than 20% are singletons; the top ten hold about 0.6%. The J gene is TRBJ2-1, the V gene TRBV5-1; the D gene is possibly TRBD2 (5 bases). Sample: blood, either unsorted or a sorted T cell fraction (not recorded which). The sequence came from a male donor with ankylosing spondylitis or in good health (not recorded which). This CDR3 reads CASKLVGNEQFF. The CDR3 region has the DNA TGCGCCAGCAAACTAGTCGGAAATGAGCAGTTCTTC.